These 4 T cell receptor beta chains share one sample of origin, sequenced in a study of human T cells and chemical hapten exposure. Each CDR3 protein gets one entry after TCRdb re-called the RACE reads with MiXCR. The sample records 40,000 to 65,000 distinct CDR3 sequences, 8% to 13% being singletons. Time point noted: patch test 1, 2 weeks after DPC sensitization. Treatment specified: therapeutic diphenylcyclopropenone sensitization with weekly scalp DPC. Researchers extracted total RNA from unfractionated whole blood. The material sequenced was whole blood, taken in connection with sensitization to the hapten diphenylcyclopropenone (DPC). These receptors were taken from a woman aged 40-49 years with alopecia areata. Some clones in this sample may be carry-over from other donors' samples.

There are many counts of this clonotype. The rearrangement uses TRBV7-2 and TRBJ2-1; no clear D gene. With 7 bases removed from V and 0 bases from J, the gap between germline ends came to 10 bases. The CDR3 contains 14 residues. CDR1 and CDR2 (germline): SGHTA, FQGNSA. CDR3 sequence reads: CASTQMSSYNEQFF. In nucleotides, the CDR3 is TGTGCCAGCACCCAGATGAGCTCCTACAATGAGCAGTTCTTC.

The table lists this clonotype with many counts. This sequence joins TRBV19 and TRBJ2-1, with 7 bases matching TRBD1. The CDR3 runs to 14 residues. Per germline, CDR1 LNHDA and CDR2 SQIVND (reference sequence). V lost 7 bases, J lost 2 bases, and 5 bases stayed unmatched. The CDR3, as DNA: TGTGCCAGTACCTACGGGACAGCCTACAATGAGCAGTTCTTC. This gives the protein CASTYGTAYNEQFF.

The chain has TRBV9 and TRBJ2-2; TRBD2 agrees at 8 bases. From germline, CDR1 is SGDLS and CDR2 YYNGEE. This CDR3 has 16 residues. J gave up 1 base and V 5 bases, and 7 bases lay outside the gene matches. DNA for the CDR3: TGTGCCAGCAGTCCCGGGACTAGTTTGAACACCGGGGAGCTGTTTTTT. Encoded protein: CASSPGTSLNTGELFF.

This clonotype was seen repeatedly, ten times or more. The V gene is TRBV20-1, the J gene TRBJ1-1; a weak D match, TRBD1 (5 bases). The germline CDR1 and CDR2 sequences are DFQATT and SNEGSKA (reference sequence). This CDR3 is 14 amino acids long. The V gene lost 6 bases and the J gene lost 2 bases, with 16 bases spanning the gap. The CDR3 DNA reads TGCAGTGCCACGCCGGGACCGGCTAACACTGAAGCTTTCTTT. This translates into CSATPGPANTEAFF.